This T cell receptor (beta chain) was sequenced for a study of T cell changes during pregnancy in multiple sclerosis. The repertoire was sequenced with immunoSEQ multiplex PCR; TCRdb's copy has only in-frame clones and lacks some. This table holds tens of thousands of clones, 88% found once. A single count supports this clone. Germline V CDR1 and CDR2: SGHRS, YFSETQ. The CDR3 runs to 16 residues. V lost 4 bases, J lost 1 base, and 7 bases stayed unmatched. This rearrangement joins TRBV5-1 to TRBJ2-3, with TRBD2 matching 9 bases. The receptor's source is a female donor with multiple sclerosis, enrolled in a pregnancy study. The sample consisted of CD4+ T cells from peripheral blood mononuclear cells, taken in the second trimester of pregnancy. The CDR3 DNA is TGCGCCAGCAGCAAGGGGACTAGCTTAGGCACAGATACGCAGTATTTT. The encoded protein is CASSKGTSLGTDTQYF.